What follows describes a single T cell receptor beta chain. This clone has a single count. The antigen this receptor binds is unknown. One junction end disagrees with the germline gene, perhaps due to a read error. The library was prepared using the immunoSEQ multiplex PCR assay. The multiplex PCR relied on a mix of 60 forward primers for TCR Vbeta segments and 13 reverse primers for TCR Jbeta segments. Amplification of the CDR3 region of rearranged TCR beta genes was performed with a multiplex PCR assay on genomic DNA. The amplified TCR beta libraries were sequenced on the Illumina HiSeq System as 87-base-pair reads. Per the authors' processing: A later analysis counted 65 million to 90 million unique TCR beta chains across the 666 repertoires, and roughly 9.9 million of these chains were shared by at least two donors. Raw reads were error-corrected and collapsed into unique sequences with a nearest-neighbor algorithm that merged closely related sequences to remove PCR and sequencing errors. CDR3 sequences were aligned to IMGT reference sequences to assign V, D and J gene segments. For a sequence to be retained, a match of at least six nucleotides to both a V gene segment and a J gene segment was required. A rearrangement was called productive if the CDR3 had no stop codons and remained in frame with V and J, and every other rearrangement was called non-productive. CDR3 was defined by IMGT convention, running from the second conserved V-encoded cysteine to the conserved J-encoded phenylalanine. Sequences without an unambiguous match to a single V gene segment were excluded from the earlier analysis of about 640 of the donors. In an earlier analysis of approximately 560 of the donors, a V segment was called functional when productive rearrangements were above 56.7%, and segregating when the standard deviation between donors exceeded 5%. A statistical classification framework was developed to diagnose cytomegalovirus status using the catalog of TCR beta chain sequences. In a later analysis, TCR nucleotide sequences were compared against IMGT/GENE-DB human TR gene sequences so that V and J genes could be assigned. A later analysis assigned CDR3 sequences and most-parsimonious VDJ recombination scenarios with the TCRdist pipeline. A later analysis defined each TCR beta chain by its CDR3 amino acid sequence plus V-gene family, and excluded reads lacking a unique V-gene family. In a later analysis, 500 to 650 highly shared, low-generation-probability nucleotide sequences were removed to address suspected cross-contamination and a sequencing artifact. A later analysis calculated a clonal expansion index for each public chain from normalized within-repertoire ranks of inferred template counts. In a later analysis, generation probabilities were computed using a VDJ recombination model fitted to out-of-frame rearrangements, and the results were checked against IGoR. A later analysis scored TCR-TCR, TCR-HLA and TCR-CMV co-occurrence with hypergeometric tests, applying a repertoire-size bias correction to TCR pairs. A later analysis estimated false discovery rates by permuting HLA or CMV assignments 20 times. In a later analysis, co-occurring TCRs were grouped with DBSCAN, and TCRdist sequence similarity was added when clustering was performed within HLA-allele-positive subsets. Co-occurrence clustering excluded repertoires with fewer than 30,000 or more than 120,000 public chains, plus five with anomalous nucleotide sharing. TCRdb re-hosts the immuneACCESS table, in-frame sequences only. Its copies lack some clones; in the studies checked, an unresolved V gene accounts for under half of them, and the cause for the rest is not known. The DNA gave D and trimming, while V, J and clone size come from that table. The sample table holds about 140,000 clones, of which roughly three quarters were seen once. The ten largest clonotypes hold roughly 0.87% of the sample.

The data stem from a study of cytomegalovirus exposure and HLA in healthy donors (TCRdb year 2017). Regarding the complete study: An earlier analysis of approximately 640 of the donors reported 276 Gb of sequence data and 100 million to 130 million unique TCR beta sequences from about 179 million T cells. An early release that covered several hundred HLA-typed donors contained about 290 gigabases of sequencing data and 85 million to 100 million unique TCR sequences. Of the roughly 430 genotyped donors, approximately 83% fell in the genetic ancestry cluster associated with self-reported Caucasian donors. The aim of the study was to test whether cataloging public T cell receptors could identify signatures of past pathogen exposure. The T cell repertoires of roughly 660 subjects were profiled by immunosequencing and related to cytomegalovirus serostatus. Along with the roughly 670-subject first cohort, a separate validation cohort of over 90 different subjects was used. High-throughput TCR immunosequencing, statistical association of individual TCRs with disease status, and machine learning were combined to predict cytomegalovirus infection status. A later analysis re-analyzed previously published TCR beta repertoires from roughly 630 donors and added high-resolution HLA genotyping to study TCR occurrence patterns. In the later analysis, no new phenotypic data were used to find candidate immune exposures; instead, reliance was placed on TCR beta sequences and their occurrence across donors. An earlier analysis of around 640 of the donors used high-throughput TCR beta sequencing to judge whether each TCR beta V gene segment behaved as functional or pseudogenic. Donor age, sex, ethnicity and CMV serostatus were collected together with the repertoire data. A later genetic analysis used genome-wide SNP genotypes for about 65% of the 666 donors, treating that subset as a discovery cohort. All discovery cohort repertoires had been generated on a single sequencing platform. HLA typing included class I and class II loci at four-digit resolution. The number of donors typed differed by locus, with roughly 629-640 for A, B, C, DRB1 and DQB1, over 500 for DQA1, approximately 570 for DPA1, and around 460 for DPB1. Because of strong linkage in the cohort, roughly five DR-DQ haplotypes were treated as single units for association and clustering. Among some 410 genotyped donors of the cohort, an average of about 240,000 unique TCR beta nucleotide sequences were sequenced per donor, about a sixth of them non-productive. General study outcomes and caveats: In a later genetic analysis, a missense DCLRE1C variant was associated with V-gene and J-gene trimming of TCR beta chains, and the association was replicated in an independent cohort. A later genetic analysis reported fewer N-insertions in productive TCRs among donors in an Asian-associated ancestry cluster than the roughly 720-donor mean. Most TCR sequences were seen in very few donors, while some public TCRs were found in many individuals. According to the authors, the approach could potentially be generalized to other disease states and immunological phenotypes. The study gave a list of more than 150 TCR beta chains associated with cytomegalovirus. At a false discovery rate of 0.05, a later analysis linked some 17,000 TCR beta sequences to specific HLA alleles. When HLA alleles, especially DR and DQ, strongly co-occurred, attributing TCR associations to individual alleles was difficult. A later analysis reported that several top co-occurrence clusters appeared linked to parvovirus B19, influenza, CMV and Epstein-Barr virus. A further reported finding was that TCR beta sequences accurately predicted the HLA-A and HLA-B alleles for most subjects in the first cohort. Because HLA typing was missing for some donors at each locus, association tests included only the typed subset. Cytomegalovirus status was reported to be diagnosed by the classifier with high specificity and sensitivity in both the original and validation cohorts. Linkage disequilibrium might explain the correlated functional status among segregating V segments, but an unknown experimental factor could not be ruled out. This cohort had only TCR beta chains sequenced, and the lack of alpha or paired-chain data limited which features could be detected. In an earlier analysis of about 540 of the donors, most TCR beta V segments were observed in productive rearrangements about 87% or about 30% of the time, broadly matching IMGT annotations. Roughly uniform sequencing depth across donors was assumed in presence/absence analyses, although this assumption may not hold. Three of the identified cytomegalovirus-associated TCR beta chains were confirmed in vitro to be specific for cytomegalovirus antigens. A group of highly shared sequence variants was considered likely to be a technical artifact of the sequencing pipeline. The 87-base-pair reads could not distinguish some IMGT-functional V segments, including TRBV6-2 and TRBV6-3, so those segments were excluded. Seventeen rarely observed V segments, including chromosome 9 orphons, were excluded from the earlier analysis of approximately 500 of the donors because counts were too low. In a later analysis, the rate of TCR association differed among HLA loci, with DRB1 alleles having the most associated TCRs and HLA-C alleles having the fewest. In a later analysis, HLA-associated TCR beta chains were found to be more clonally expanded and to have lower generation probabilities than equally common non-associated chains. In a later analysis, most CMV-associated TCR beta chains were found to appear HLA-restricted, with HLA associations seemingly driven largely by CMV exposure. For the cohort, immune exposure information was limited to CMV serostatus.

The cohort consisted of 600 to 750 healthy bone marrow donors. At the time of sampling, every cohort member was nominally healthy, though immune exposures that went unrecorded were likely present. The donor was CMV seronegative and was included in the group of over 300 seronegative cohort members. A peripheral blood sample was collected from each donor, and TCR beta sequencing was performed on peripheral blood mononuclear cells. The Qiagen DNeasy Blood Extraction Kit was used to extract genomic DNA from the blood cell samples. CDR3 length: 12 amino acids, cysteine to phenylalanine. Only CDR3 DNA is held: 36 bases, read in frame from base 1. From the germline V gene (reference sequence), CDR1 is MNHEY and CDR2 is SMNVEV.

The sample comprised PBMCs. The rearranged segments are TRBV27 and TRBJ2-1, with 8 junctional bases fitting TRBD1. The source is a man aged 18 to 29 in good health and CMV-seronegative. The nucleotide sequence is given as TGTGCCAACAGTTGGACAGGGAATGAGCAGTTCTTC. The encoded protein is CANSWTGNEQFF.